This TCR beta chain was found in a study of identical twins (dated by TCRdb to about 2016). Background for the entire study: To test whether fetal clonotypes persist, the study used deep sequencing on TCR alpha and beta repertoires from monozygotic twins, unrelated adults of various ages, and cord blood. To rule out contamination, replicate twin experiments were performed at different times with different library preparation protocols. Study-wide findings and limitations: Out-of-frame TCR alpha sequences shared between twins showed an excess of low generation-probability sequences compared with coincidental sharing between unrelated individuals. In monozygotic twins, out-of-frame TCR alpha sharing was systematically underestimated by recombination models, although the models agreed with sharing between unrelated individuals. Because the same donors could not be followed over many years, the conclusions depended on cross-sectional statistical analysis. Excess twin sharing in beta out-of-frame sequences was weaker because fewer shared sequences lowered the signal-to-noise ratio. Fewer insertions were carried by abundant cord blood beta clonotypes; a weaker similar trend was observed in young adult naive repertoires, while no such trend was observed in memory repertoires. Zero-insertion analyses could be partly confounded by invariant T cells such as MAIT and iNKT, although diverse VJ usage argued against such confounding for most clonotypes.

Details on this clonotype: The antigen this receptor binds is unknown. No per-base quality is available; no much larger clone lies one base away.

The germline V gene gives CDR1 as MNHNS and CDR2 as SASEGT. The germline V end is reduced by 4 bases and the J end by 5 bases; junction bases left unmatched: 5. Counted from cysteine to phenylalanine, this CDR3 has 15 amino acids. The CDR3 DNA has 45 bases and is translated from base 1. Every donor in the study was a healthy Caucasian. Library preparation employed 5' RACE. Sequencing used an Illumina HiSeq 2000. A universal primer binding site was introduced by template switching, and a unique molecular identifier was present in the final cDNA, enabling accurate counting of TCR cDNA molecules. First-strand cDNA for TCR alpha and beta chains was synthesized from specific primers in the conserved constant-segment region. To control for contamination, every cDNA library carried two barcodes: a SMART-Mk sample barcode plus Illumina barcodes. Two successive PCR steps introduced TruSeq adapter sequences along with Illumina sample barcodes. Sequencing of the TCR alpha and beta cDNA libraries was done on the Illumina HiSeq platform using custom primers. As for the original processing: Unique molecular identifiers were extracted from raw reads with MiGEC, and CDR3 positions were determined with MiXCR. Recombination models were inferred per individual with the repgenHMM and IGoR tools using an EM algorithm. The tcR package in R was used for shared clonotype analysis, with sharing normalized by the product of cloneset sizes. To study raw recombination free of thymic and clonal selection effects, out-of-frame nonproductive sequences were analyzed. The public reads were run again by TCRdb, first through fastp at Q25 and then through MiXCR, and only productive beta chains were kept. CDR3 protein duplicates are merged, each entry listing the most common genes and DNA. The V and J calls, along with clone size, are taken from TCRdb and not from the paper's own processing. Here the sample has more than 1.5 million distinct CDR3 sequences; about 30% occur a single time. Of the sample, approximately 0.29% is held by the ten largest clones.

In this chain, TRBV6-1 is recombined with TRBJ2-1; 10 middle bases align to TRBD2. The clonotype originates from a newborn girl in good health. Sequences were obtained from cord blood. The CDR3 protein is CASSVVAGGNNEQFF. The DNA sequence follows: TGTGCCAGCAGTGTAGTAGCGGGAGGAAACAATGAGCAGTTCTTC.